Detailed here is one T cell receptor (beta chain). Original methodology: Quantification of nucleated cells was approximated via reference gene primer amplification. This table comes from immunoSEQ multiplex PCR, and its TCRdb copy is limited to in-frame clones, with some not included. V and J calls and clone size are given by that table; D and trimming were obtained from the DNA. Seen here are 100,000 to 150,000 clones, 79% observed once, and the top ten hold approximately 35%. The CDR3 runs to 15 residues. Per germline, CDR1 SNHLY and CDR2 FYNNEI. With 7 bases clipped from V and 2 bases from J, the junction kept 5 bases outside the gene matches. This entry is derived from a study of blood T cell repertoires in COVID-19. Study as a whole: Samples of COVID-19 (acute and convalescent) were obtained from the United States, Italy and Spain. Sources were T cells, B-cell-depleted T cells, or PBMCs; the material itself was cDNA or gDNA.

The sequenced sample was peripheral blood. The receptor's source is a man between 35 and 55 years old with active or convalescent COVID-19. V and J are TRBV2 and TRBJ2-6; the match to TRBD1 covers 7 bases. The CDR3 DNA is TGTGCCAGCACCCAAGACAGGGCTGGGGCCAACGTCCTGACTTTC. Its protein is CASTQDRAGANVLTF. Looking up the rest from reference TRBV2 and TRBJ2-6 gives the full variable domain: EPEVTQTPSHQVTQMGQEVILRCVPISNHLYFYWYRQILGQKVEFLVSFYNNEISEKSEIFDDQFSVERPDGSNFTLKIRSTKLEDSAMYFCASTQDRAGANVLTFGAGSRLTVL.